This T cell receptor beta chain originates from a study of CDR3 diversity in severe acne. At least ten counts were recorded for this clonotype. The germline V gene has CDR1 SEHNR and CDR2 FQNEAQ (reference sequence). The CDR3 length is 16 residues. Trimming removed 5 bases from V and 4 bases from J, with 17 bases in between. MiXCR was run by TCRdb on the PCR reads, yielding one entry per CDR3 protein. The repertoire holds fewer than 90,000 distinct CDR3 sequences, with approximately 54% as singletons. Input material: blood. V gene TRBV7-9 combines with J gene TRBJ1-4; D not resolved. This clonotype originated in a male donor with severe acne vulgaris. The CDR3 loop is CASSHKLGVVNEKLFF. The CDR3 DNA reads TGTGCCAGCAGCCACAAACTCGGGGTAGTTAATGAAAAACTGTTTTTT.